The 27 T cell receptor beta chains listed next were all sequenced from one sample in a study of cytomegalovirus exposure and HLA in healthy donors. The primer mix had 60 Vbeta and 13 Jbeta primers. Data came from immunoSEQ multiplex PCR; TCRdb stores just in-frame clones and leaves some out. Among about 190,000 clones listed, around three quarters were seen once. The sample taken for sequencing was PBMCs. The receptors come from a boy younger than 18 in good health and CMV-seronegative.

The V and J genes are TRBV11-3 and TRBJ2-5, with 9 bases lining up with TRBD1. The closer fit of TRBJ2-7 to the DNA end suggests the J call may be wrong. The CDR3 sequence is 15 residues long. From germline, CDR1 is SGHNT and CDR2 YENEEA. The DNA for the CDR3 is TGTGCCAGCAGCAGAGGGACAGGGAGGTCCTACGAGCAGTACTTC. It yields the protein CASSRGTGRSYEQYF.

The chain carries TRBV7-3 and TRBJ2-1, with D possibly matching TRBD1 (5 bases). The germline V and J ends were trimmed by 2 bases and 4 bases, with 9 bases remaining between them. The CDR3 covers 14 residues. CDR1 and CDR2 from the germline V gene are SGHTA and FQGTGA. The CDR3 spells CASSLDAGYNEQFF. In nucleotides, the CDR3 is TGTGCCAGCAGCTTAGACGCAGGGTACAATGAGCAGTTCTTC.

The CDR3 sequence: CASSLYRVPNQPQHF. In DNA, the CDR3 is TGTGCCAGCAGCTTGTACAGGGTCCCCAATCAGCCCCAGCATTTT. This chain connects TRBV5-6 to TRBJ1-5, with D tentatively TRBD1 (6 bases). The CDR3 is made up of 15 amino acids. V gave up 1 base and J gave up 3 bases, with 11 bases separating them. Germline V gene lookup returns CDR1 SGHDT and CDR2 YYEEEE.

The chain recombines TRBV11-3 with TRBJ1-1; weak D call: TRBD1 (5 bases). CDR3 length: 14 amino acids. Germline V gene lookup returns CDR1 SGHNT and CDR2 YENEEA. V lost 4 bases to trimming and J lost 6 bases, with 15 bases between them. The CDR3 DNA sequence: TGTGCCAGCAGCTCCGCATTGGACACTTCTGAAGCTTTCTTT. This gives the protein CASSSALDTSEAFF.

The CDR3 here is CASSPEGMRRTEAFF. In DNA form, the CDR3 reads TGTGCCAGCTCACCGGAGGGGATGAGGAGGACTGAAGCTTTCTTT. The chain is built from TRBV18 and TRBJ1-1; tentatively, D is TRBD1 (5 bases). The CDR3 covers 15 residues. Trimming removed 3 bases at V and 5 bases at J, with 16 bases between. CDR1 is KGHSH and CDR2 is LQKENI in the germline V gene.

The rearrangement joins TRBV6-4 to TRBJ2-5; D gene uncertain. The J call may be in error: the DNA end matches TRBJ2-7 better. There are 15 residues in the CDR3. Germline V gene data show CDR1 as MRHNA and CDR2 as SNTAGT. The CDR3 protein is CASSEVMRPPYEQYF. Written as DNA, the CDR3 is TGTGCCAGCAGTGAGGTTATGCGGCCGCCCTACGAGCAGTACTTC.

The V and J genes are TRBV5-4 and TRBJ2-5; TRBD1 matches 9 bases. This CDR3 contains 16 residues. CDR1 and CDR2 from the germline V gene are SGHNT and YYREEE (reference sequence). Trimming removed 4 bases from V and 2 bases from J; junction bases left unmatched: 9. The CDR3 loop reads CASSVPGTGWQETQYF. CDR3 nucleotides: TGTGCCAGCAGCGTCCCCGGGACAGGGTGGCAAGAGACCCAGTACTTC.

The gene calls are TRBV18 and TRBJ1-4; D is unresolved. Germline assignment: CDR1 KGHSH and CDR2 LQKENI. With 6 bases removed from V and 0 bases from J, the gap between germline ends came to 11 bases. The CDR3 runs to 15 residues. In DNA, the CDR3 is TGTGCCAGCTCCCGCAACGGGGCAACTAATGAAAAACTGTTTTTT. This gives the protein CASSRNGATNEKLFF.

This clone was seen only once. The gene calls are TRBV13 and TRBJ1-1; TRBD1 matches 7 bases. V lost 10 bases and J lost 3; bases outside the gene matches: 8. Per germline, CDR1 PRHDT and CDR2 FYEKMQ (reference sequence). This CDR3 spans 13 amino acids. The CDR3, as DNA: TGTGCCACCAGACAGGGCGCAGACACTGAAGCTTTCTTT. This encodes CATRQGADTEAFF.

The V call is TRBV18, the J call TRBJ2-5, with 11 nucleotides matching TRBD2. This CDR3 region has 16 residues. V shed 1 base, J shed 1 base, and the junction held 2 bases outside the gene matches. Germline CDR1 and CDR2: KGHSH and LQKENI. The CDR3 is CASSPLGLAGQETQYF. Written as DNA, the CDR3 is TGTGCCAGCTCACCACTAGGACTAGCGGGCCAAGAGACCCAGTACTTC.

J is TRBJ2-2 and V is TRBV5-1, with D possibly matching TRBD2 (6 bases). This CDR3 has 15 residues. Germline assignment: CDR1 SGHRS and CDR2 YFSETQ. Trimming removed 4 bases at V and 2 bases at J, with 12 bases between. The chain's CDR3 is CASSGGTVNTGELFF. CDR3 coding DNA: TGCGCCAGCAGCGGCGGGACGGTCAACACCGGGGAGCTGTTTTTT.

CDR3 sequence: CASSLVLAGSYEQYF. CDR3 bases: TGTGCCAGCAGCTTAGTACTAGCGGGTTCCTACGAGCAGTACTTC. The chain is built from TRBV7-9 and TRBJ2-7; 9 bases are a match to TRBD2. In germline, CDR1 is SEHNR, CDR2 FQNEAQ (reference sequence). V trimming: 1 base; J trimming: 1 base; junction bases outside the gene matches: 2. The CDR3 sequence is 15 residues long.

CDR3 DNA sequence: TGTGCCATTGACAGGGGTCGAGGCTACACCTTC. Translating it yields CAIDRGRGYTF. The chain recombines TRBV6-1 with TRBJ1-2, with TRBD1 identical over 8 bases. Trimming at V came to 10 bases and at J to 8 bases, leaving 6 bases not matched to a gene. CDR3 length: 11 amino acids. The germline V gene has CDR1 MNHNS and CDR2 SASEGT.

This rearrangement joins TRBV9 to TRBJ1-2, with D unclear. This CDR3 contains 13 residues. Germline V gives CDR1 SGDLS, CDR2 YYNGEE. Trimming took off 6 bases at V and 8 bases at J, with 17 bases between the two ends. CDR3 sequence reads: CASTFGGGRGYTF. Here the CDR3 DNA reads TGTGCCAGCACCTTCGGCGGAGGCCGAGGCTACACCTTC.

The chain combines TRBV4-1 with TRBJ2-2, with TRBD1 identical over 9 bases. Per the germline V gene, CDR1 is MGHRA and CDR2 is YSYEKL. Losses at the gene ends were 4 bases for V and 0 bases for J; bases not matched to a gene: 6. The CDR3 is 17 amino acids. CDR3 residues: CASSREQGASNTGELFF. For the CDR3, the DNA is TGCGCCAGCAGCCGCGAACAGGGGGCATCGAACACCGGGGAGCTGTTTTTT.

Regarding this clone: At one of its ends the junction is not consistent with the germline gene, which may arise from a read error. The J gene is TRBJ1-1, the V gene TRBV7-9; no clear D. CDR1 and CDR2 from the germline V gene are SEHNR and FQNEAQ (reference sequence). The CDR3 totals 16 residues. The CDR3 coding sequence is TGTTCCAGCAGCTTTGCCCGAGCGACCTCCCGCACTGAAGCTTTCTTT. This codes for CSSSFARATSRTEAFF. The full variable domain, with the rest looked up from reference TRBV7-9 and TRBJ1-1, is DTGVSQNPRHKITKRGQNVTFRCDPISEHNRLYWYRQTLGQGPEFLTYFQNEAQLEKSRLLSDRFSAERPKGSFSTLEIQRTEQGDSAMYLCSSSFARATSRTEAFFGQGTRLTVV.

CDR3 protein: CATSRDSQGQETQYF. CDR3 nucleotides: TGTGCCACCAGCAGAGATTCCCAGGGCCAAGAGACCCAGTACTTC. The chain is built from TRBV15 and TRBJ2-5; possible D gene TRBD1, 5 bases. CDR1 is LNHNV and CDR2 is YYDKDF in the germline V gene (reference sequence). V lost 0 bases to trimming and J lost 1 base, with 9 bases between them. This CDR3 has 15 amino acids.

The genes are TRBV7-3 and TRBJ2-2; D is uncertain. CDR3 length: 13 residues. V lost 5 bases to trimming and J lost 4 bases, with 8 bases between them. The V gene's germline CDR1 is SGHTA and CDR2 FQGTGA. The CDR3 loop is CASSPLGTGELFF. The CDR3 DNA reads TGTGCCAGCAGCCCGCTCGGCACCGGGGAGCTGTTTTTT.

The chain combines TRBV30 with TRBJ1-1, with D possibly TRBD1 on 5 matching bases. This CDR3 has 13 amino acids. V gave up 5 bases and J gave up 5 bases, with 15 bases separating them. In germline, CDR1 is GTSNPN, CDR2 SVGIG (reference sequence). CDR3 loop: CAWSSGFGTEAFF. In DNA, the CDR3 is TGTGCCTGGTCCTCAGGGTTCGGGACTGAAGCTTTCTTT.

This rearrangement joins TRBV7-2 to TRBJ2-3; D unresolved. CDR1 is SGHTA and CDR2 is FQGNSA in the germline V gene. V dropped 1 base and J dropped 1 base, with 9 bases sitting between them. The CDR3 has 15 residues. The CDR3 region has the DNA TGTGCCAGCAGCTTAGACGGTGGAGGCACAGATACGCAGTATTTT. Protein sequence: CASSLDGGGTDTQYF.

This clone was seen only once. This rearrangement joins TRBV4-2 to TRBJ2-7; TRBD1 matches 8 bases. CDR3 length: 15 residues. CDR1 and CDR2 (germline): LGHNA, YNFKEQ. Trimming cost V 1 base and J 2 bases; bases outside gene matches: 4. CDR3 region: CASSQAETGAYEQYF. As DNA, the CDR3 is TGTGCCAGCAGCCAAGCCGAGACAGGGGCCTACGAGCAGTACTTC.

The rearrangement joins TRBV30 to TRBJ1-6, with a tentative D call TRBD1 (5 bases). V lost 3 bases, J lost 7 bases, and 16 bases lay in between. Germline loops: CDR1 GTSNPN, CDR2 SVGIG (reference sequence). This CDR3 is built from 15 residues. The CDR3 coding sequence is TGTGCCTGGAGCGCCCAGGCAGGGTGGAATTCACCCCTCCACTTT. This sequence encodes CAWSAQAGWNSPLHF.

CDR3: CASTRTGETYEQYF. CDR3 coding DNA: TGTGCCAGCACTAGGACAGGAGAGACCTACGAGCAGTACTTC. This rearrangement joins TRBV6-1 to TRBJ2-7; 7 bases are a match to TRBD1. CDR1 is MNHNS, CDR2 SASEGT, per germline. With V trimmed by 7 bases and J by 2 bases, 8 bases remained unmatched. This CDR3 is built from 14 residues.

The rearrangement joins TRBV12-5 to TRBJ2-6, with 12 bases that match TRBD1. V dropped 0 bases and J dropped 1; count of bases not matched to a gene: 1. This CDR3 contains 18 residues. Germline V CDR1 and CDR2: LGHNT, FRNRAP. The CDR3 DNA is TGTGCTAGTGGTTTGGTGGGACAGGGGGCGTCTGGGGCCAACGTCCTGACTTTC. Encoded protein: CASGLVGQGASGANVLTF.

Remarks on this clone: Compared with germline, one end of the junction differs, possibly owing to a read error. The chain uses TRBV7-9 and TRBJ1-5; maybe TRBD1 (5 bases). This CDR3 has 14 residues. CDR1 SEHNR and CDR2 FQNEAQ come from the germline V gene (reference sequence). The CDR3 is CSSSLRGSNQPQHF. The DNA for the CDR3 is TGTTCCAGCAGCTTAAGGGGCAGCAATCAGCCCCAGCATTTT.

This clone appeared once. The identical CDR3 is also encoded by other nucleotide sequences in the sample. The chain couples TRBV9 to TRBJ2-1, with 10 nucleotides matching TRBD2. V shed 0 bases, J shed 4 bases, and the junction held 1 base outside the gene matches. Germline lookup yields CDR1 SGDLS and CDR2 YYNGEE. CDR3 length equals 15 residues. The CDR3 loop reads CASSVGAGGYNEQFF. In DNA form, the CDR3 reads TGTGCCAGCAGCGTAGGAGCGGGGGGGTACAATGAGCAGTTCTTC.

The chain uses TRBV9 and TRBJ1-4; D unclear. V was pared by 3 bases and J by 1 base, with 13 bases between. The CDR3 contains 16 residues. Germline CDR1 is SGDLS and CDR2 is YYNGEE. The CDR3 here is CASSADGPGTNEKLFF. In nucleotides, the CDR3 is TGTGCCAGCAGCGCAGATGGGCCCGGAACTAATGAAAAACTGTTTTTT.